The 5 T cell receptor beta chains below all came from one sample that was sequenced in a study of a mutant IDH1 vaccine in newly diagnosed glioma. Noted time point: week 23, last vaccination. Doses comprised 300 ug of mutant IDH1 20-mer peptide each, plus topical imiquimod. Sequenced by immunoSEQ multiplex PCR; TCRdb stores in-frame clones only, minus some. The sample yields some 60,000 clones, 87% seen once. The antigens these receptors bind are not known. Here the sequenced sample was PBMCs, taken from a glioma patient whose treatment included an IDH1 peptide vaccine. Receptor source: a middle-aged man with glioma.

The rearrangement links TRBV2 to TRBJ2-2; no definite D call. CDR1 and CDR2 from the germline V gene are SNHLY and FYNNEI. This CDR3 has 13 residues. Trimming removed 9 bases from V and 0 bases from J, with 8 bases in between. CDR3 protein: CARGTANTGELFF. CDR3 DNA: TGTGCCAGGGGTACAGCGAACACCGGGGAGCTGTTTTTT.

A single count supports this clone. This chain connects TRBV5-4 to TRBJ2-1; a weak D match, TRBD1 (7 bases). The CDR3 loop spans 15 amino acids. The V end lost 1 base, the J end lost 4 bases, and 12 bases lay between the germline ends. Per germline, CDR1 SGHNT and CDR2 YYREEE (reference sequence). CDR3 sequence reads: CASSLRQGGYNEQFF. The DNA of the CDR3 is TGTGCCAGCAGCTTGCGTCAGGGGGGTTACAATGAGCAGTTCTTC.

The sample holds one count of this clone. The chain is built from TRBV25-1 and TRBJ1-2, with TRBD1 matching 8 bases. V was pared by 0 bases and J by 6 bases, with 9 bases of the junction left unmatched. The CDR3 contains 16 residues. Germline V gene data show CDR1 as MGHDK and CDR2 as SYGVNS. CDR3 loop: CASSEYIGQGGNGYTF. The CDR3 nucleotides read TGTGCCAGCAGTGAATATATTGGACAGGGAGGAAATGGCTACACCTTC.

The CDR3 nucleotides read TGTGCCAGCAGTCCCCGGGGAGCGGATTACAATGAGCAGTTCTTC. This codes for CASSPRGADYNEQFF. V is TRBV5-5 and J is TRBJ2-1; the D gene is possibly TRBD2 (5 bases). Germline lookup yields CDR1 SGHKS and CDR2 YYEKEE (reference sequence). Between the trimmed V and J ends, which lost 5 bases and 4 bases, there was a span of 16 bases. The CDR3 totals 15 residues.

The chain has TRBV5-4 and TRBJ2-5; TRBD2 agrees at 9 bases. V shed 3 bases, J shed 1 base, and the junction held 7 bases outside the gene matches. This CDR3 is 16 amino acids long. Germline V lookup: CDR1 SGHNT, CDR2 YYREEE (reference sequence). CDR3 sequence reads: CASSSLTSGLQETQYF. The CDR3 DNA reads TGTGCCAGCAGCTCCCTGACTAGCGGCCTCCAAGAGACCCAGTACTTC.